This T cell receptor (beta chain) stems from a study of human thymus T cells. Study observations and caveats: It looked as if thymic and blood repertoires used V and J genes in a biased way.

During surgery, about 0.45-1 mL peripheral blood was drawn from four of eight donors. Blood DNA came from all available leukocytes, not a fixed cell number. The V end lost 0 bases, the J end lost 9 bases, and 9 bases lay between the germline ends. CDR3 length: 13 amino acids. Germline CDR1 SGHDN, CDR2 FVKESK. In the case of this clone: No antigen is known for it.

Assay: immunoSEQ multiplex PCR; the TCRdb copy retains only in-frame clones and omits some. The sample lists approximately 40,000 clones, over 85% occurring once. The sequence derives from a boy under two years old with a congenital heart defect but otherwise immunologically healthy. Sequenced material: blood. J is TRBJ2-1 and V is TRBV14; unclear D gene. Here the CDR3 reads CASSQDESPEQFF. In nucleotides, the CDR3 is TGTGCCAGCAGCCAAGACGAGTCGCCTGAGCAGTTCTTC.